Following are 30 T cell receptor beta chains from one sample sequenced in a study of blood T cell repertoires in COVID-19. Sequencing used immunoSEQ multiplex PCR; TCRdb keeps in-frame clones, though not all of them. The repertoire has approximately 250,000 clones, approximately 88% of them found once; the top ten carry 3% to 3.5%. The specimen was PBMCs or T cells enriched from blood (not recorded which). These receptors all come from a woman in her thirties or forties who had been exposed to COVID-19.

This clone has a handful of counts. This chain connects TRBV5-5 to TRBJ2-2, with D unclear. Deletions cut 4 bases from V and 2 bases from J, with 12 bases between. The CDR3 sequence is 15 residues long. The germline V gene encodes CDR1 SGHKS and CDR2 YYEKEE (reference sequence). The CDR3 loop is CASSAAEINTGELFF. For the CDR3, the DNA is TGTGCCAGCAGCGCGGCAGAGATCAACACCGGGGAGCTGTTTTTT.

The chain couples TRBV7-9 to TRBJ2-7; 9 bases are a match to TRBD2. This CDR3 spans 13 amino acids. The V segment lost 5 bases and the J segment 6 bases; nucleotides outside the gene matches: 5. From germline, CDR1 is SEHNR and CDR2 FQNEAQ (reference sequence). The DNA for the CDR3 is TGTGCCAGCAGCATCGGGACTAGCCGCGAGCAGTACGTC. It encodes CASSIGTSREQYV.

The V call is TRBV7-7, the J call TRBJ2-3; D unclear. CDR3 length: 14 amino acids. The V end lost 5 bases, the J end lost 6 bases, and 15 bases lay between the germline ends. The germline V gene has CDR1 SSHAT and CDR2 FNYEAQ (reference sequence). This CDR3 reads CASSPQLPPDTQYF. The CDR3 coding sequence is TGTGCCAGCAGCCCACAACTACCGCCGGATACGCAGTATTTT. The whole variable domain, filled in from reference TRBV7-7 and TRBJ2-3, reads GAGVSQSPRYKVTKRGQDVTLRCDPISSHATLYWYQQALGQGPEFLTYFNYEAQPDKSGLPSDRFSAERPEGSISTLTIQRTEQRDSAMYRCASSPQLPPDTQYFGPGTRLTVL.

This chain uses TRBV9 with TRBJ1-6; no clear D gene. V was cut by 3 bases and J by 0 bases, with 10 bases left in between. The CDR3 is 16 residues long. Germline V gene sequence: CDR1 SGDLS, CDR2 YYNGEE. CDR3 nucleotide sequence: TGTGCCAGCAGCGAGAGTATCGGCTCCTATAATTCACCCCTCCACTTT. Its protein product is CASSESIGSYNSPLHF.

This chain joins TRBV28 and TRBJ2-7, with D possibly matching TRBD2 (5 bases). CDR1 and CDR2 from the germline V gene are MDHEN and SYDVKM. V lost 3 bases and J 2 bases, leaving 8 bases between the germline ends. This CDR3 has 13 residues. The CDR3 DNA is TGTGCCAGCAGTTTCCCGGGGACCTACGAGCAGTACGTC. This sequence encodes CASSFPGTYEQYV.

The V gene is TRBV28, the J gene TRBJ1-1; D is ambiguous. Germline CDR1 and CDR2: MDHEN and SYDVKM. V was pared by 6 bases and J by 0 bases, with 11 bases between. The CDR3 consists of 14 residues. The CDR3 region has the DNA TGTGCCAGCAGGCAGATTCTCATGAACACTGAAGCTTTCTTT. Protein: CASRQILMNTEAFF.

The chain employs TRBV24-1 and TRBJ2-4; 8 nucleotides line up with TRBD1. Trimming removed 2 bases from V and 0 bases from J; junction bases left unmatched: 5. The CDR3 spans 17 residues. Germline CDR1 reads KGHDR; CDR2 reads SFDVKD. The CDR3 DNA reads TGTGCCACCAGTGATTCGGGACAGGCCCTAGCCAAAAACATTCAGTACTTC. It specifies CATSDSGQALAKNIQYF.

The V gene is TRBV4-2, the J gene TRBJ2-7; a weak D match, TRBD2 (5 bases). CDR3 size: 17 residues. Germline-derived CDR1 and CDR2 are LGHNA and YNFKEQ. V lost 1 base and J lost 3, with 19 bases in between. The CDR3 DNA sequence: TGTGCCAGCAGCCAAGGAGTCGCGGGCGACTCGAACTACGAGCAGTACTTC. This encodes CASSQGVAGDSNYEQYF.

The DNA of the CDR3 is TGTGCCAGCAGCCAAGGTGGGAGTGGCAATTCACCCCTCCACTTT. It yields the protein CASSQGGSGNSPLHF. This rearrangement joins TRBV3-1 (or the pseudogene TRBV3-2) to TRBJ1-6; no reliable D call. Trimming took off 1 base at V and 7 bases at J, with 11 bases between the two ends. The CDR3 is 15 residues long. The germline gives CDR1 LGHDT, CDR2 YNNKEL (reference sequence).

The chain couples TRBV6-1 to TRBJ2-5; 8 bases line up with TRBD1. Trimming took 3 bases from V and 1 from J; bases not matched to a gene: 7. The V gene's germline CDR1 is MNHNS and CDR2 SASEGT. This CDR3 region has 16 residues. The CDR3 region is CASSDPDRGLQETQYF. For the CDR3, the DNA is TGTGCCAGCAGTGATCCCGACAGGGGACTCCAAGAGACCCAGTACTTC.

The genes are TRBV4-3 and TRBJ2-1; D ambiguous. Germline V gene sequence: CDR1 LGHNA, CDR2 YSLEER. CDR3 length: 15 amino acids. Trimming cost V 0 bases and J 8 bases, with 14 bases left between them. The CDR3 DNA sequence: TGCGCCAGCAGCCAAGATGCCTGGAGTGTTGATGAGCAGTTCTTC. Amino acids: CASSQDAWSVDEQFF.

The chain is built from TRBV12-3 or TRBV12-4 and TRBJ2-1, with TRBD2 as a possible D gene (7 bases). V dropped 11 bases and J dropped 12 bases, with 17 bases sitting between them. The CDR3 loop spans 11 amino acids. The CDR3 sequence: CAAGERERQFF. The CDR3 DNA is TGTGCCGCAGGGGAGCGGGAACGGCAGTTCTTC.

V is TRBV10-3 and J is TRBJ2-2, with 10 bases lining up with TRBD2. The V segment lost 6 bases and the J segment 2 bases; nucleotides outside the gene matches: 6. Germline CDR1 and CDR2: ENHRY and SYGVKD. The CDR3 contains 16 residues. CDR3 bases: TGTGCCATCAGAAAACAACTAGCGGGAAACACCGGGGAGCTGTTTTTT. Its protein is CAIRKQLAGNTGELFF.

V usage is TRBV24-1 and J usage is TRBJ1-2; D perhaps matches TRBD1 (5 bases). Trimming removed 4 bases at V and 5 bases at J, with 16 bases between. Per germline, CDR1 KGHDR and CDR2 SFDVKD. The CDR3 loop spans 15 amino acids. The CDR3 bases are TGTGCCACCAGTGACCCCTCAGGAGGGGCTTATGGCTACACCTTC. Its protein product is CATSDPSGGAYGYTF.

This chain uses TRBV30 with TRBJ2-5; D not certain. Looked up from germline, CDR1 is GTSNPN and CDR2 is SVGIG (reference sequence). Trimming shortened V by 5 bases and J by 2 bases, and 6 bases separated the two germline ends. This CDR3 comprises 11 residues. The CDR3 loop is CAWDNQETQYF. CDR3 nucleotide sequence: TGTGCCTGGGACAATCAAGAGACCCAGTACTTC.

This sequence joins TRBV7-2 and TRBJ1-1; 8 nucleotides agree with TRBD1. Germline-derived CDR1 and CDR2 are SGHTA and FQGNSA. This CDR3 is built from 15 residues. Losses at the gene ends were 5 bases for V and 1 base for J; bases not matched to a gene: 6. DNA of the CDR3: TGTGCCAGCAGCCCCATCAGGGGGCCGAACACTGAAGCTTTCTTT. The encoded protein is CASSPIRGPNTEAFF.

The rearrangement uses TRBV21-1 and TRBJ2-7; TRBD1, as called in the table, went unchecked against the DNA. TRBV21-1 is recorded as a pseudogene. This CDR3 has 13 residues. The CDR3 is CASSTSRFYEQYV. In DNA form, the CDR3 reads TGTGCCAGCAGCACCTCCAGATTCTACGAGCAGTACGTC.

This chain uses TRBV9 with TRBJ2-4; weak D call: TRBD1 (6 bases). The CDR3 runs to 16 residues. Germline assignment: CDR1 SGDLS and CDR2 YYNGEE. Between the trimmed V and J ends, which lost 0 bases and 0 bases, there was a span of 10 bases. The CDR3 DNA reads TGTGCCAGCAGCGTAGGAAAACAGGGAGCCAAAAACATTCAGTACTTC. Translated, it gives CASSVGKQGAKNIQYF.

This clone was counted a few times. The chain carries TRBV7-3 and TRBJ1-2; the match to TRBD1 covers 8 bases. V trimming: 4 bases; J trimming: 8 bases; junction bases outside the gene matches: 12. Germline CDR1 and CDR2: SGHTA and FQGTGA. There are 15 residues in the CDR3. The CDR3 region is CASSSDRDNAGGYTF. The CDR3 DNA reads as TGTGCCAGCAGCTCGGACAGGGATAATGCCGGGGGCTACACCTTC. The full variable domain, completed using reference TRBV7-3 and TRBJ1-2, is GAGVSQTPSNKVTEKGKYVELRCDPISGHTALYWYRQSLGQGPEFLIYFQGTGAADDSGLPNDRFFAVRPEGSVSTLKIQRTERGDSAVYLCASSSDRDNAGGYTFGSGTRLTVV.

The sample holds one count of this clone. The rearrangement uses TRBV10-3 and TRBJ2-1; TRBD2 agrees at 15 bases. V gave up 6 bases and J gave up 9 bases; unmatched junction bases: 9. The CDR3 extends over 16 amino acids. CDR1 and CDR2 from the germline V gene are ENHRY and SYGVKD. The CDR3 loop is CAIRTEGTSGRSEQFF. In nucleotides, the CDR3 is TGTGCCATCAGGACCGAGGGGACTAGCGGGAGGAGTGAGCAGTTCTTC.

V gene TRBV2 combines with J gene TRBJ1-2; TRBD1 aligns across 7 bases. Germline lookup yields CDR1 SNHLY and CDR2 FYNNEI. This CDR3 comprises 13 residues. Losses at the gene ends were 2 bases for V and 14 bases for J; bases not matched to a gene: 11. The CDR3 protein is CASSESTGTAKTF. DNA of the CDR3: TGTGCCAGCAGTGAATCAACCGGGACAGCAAAGACCTTC.

This rearrangement joins TRBV20-1 to TRBJ2-3; D is perhaps TRBD2 (7 bases). Germline CDR1 and CDR2: DFQATT and SNEGSKA (reference sequence). This CDR3 contains 13 residues. Trimming shortened V by 3 bases and J by 5 bases, and 12 bases separated the two germline ends. For the CDR3, the DNA is TGCAGTGCTAGTCGGGGGGCGCAAGATACGCAGTATTTT. Translation gives CSASRGAQDTQYF.

The rearrangement joins TRBV28 to TRBJ2-7, with a possible D match to TRBD1 (5 bases). In germline, CDR1 is MDHEN, CDR2 SYDVKM. V was clipped by 8 bases and J by 9 bases, with 26 bases between them. This CDR3 is 15 amino acids long. The CDR3 sequence: CASGAIKGAQMWQYF. The CDR3 DNA is TGTGCCAGCGGTGCTATTAAAGGGGCCCAGATGTGGCAGTACTTC.

This chain uses TRBV7-9 with TRBJ2-2; D may be TRBD2 (6 bases). Germline V CDR1 and CDR2: SEHNR, FQNEAQ (reference sequence). This CDR3 comprises 13 residues. V was clipped by 4 bases and J by 6 bases, with 9 bases between them. CDR3 residues: CASSSGGAGELFF. CDR3 nucleotide sequence: TGTGCCAGCAGCTCCGGGGGAGCCGGGGAGCTGTTTTTT.

This clone was detected only once. V gene TRBV21-1 combines with J gene TRBJ2-1; the table's TRBD2 call for D was not verified on the DNA. TRBV21-1 is designated a pseudogene. The CDR3 is 12 amino acids. The CDR3, as DNA: TGTGCCAGCATTAGCAGCTACAATGAGCAGTTCTTC. This translates into CASISSYNEQFF.

As concerns this clone: At one end the junction does not follow the germline gene, possibly because of a read error. CDR3 loop: CASSLAATGRHGYTF. In DNA form, the CDR3 reads TGTGCCAGCAGCTTGGCCGCGACAGGAAGACATGGCTACACCTTC. The chain has TRBV5-1 and TRBJ1-2; possibly TRBD1 for D (6 bases). Germline CDR1 is SGHRS and CDR2 is YFSETQ. This CDR3 is 15 amino acids long.

The gene calls are TRBV5-6 and TRBJ1-2; D is uncertain. This CDR3 has 15 amino acids. Trimming left V 0 bases short and J 4 bases short, with 13 bases between. Germline CDR1 reads SGHDT; CDR2 reads YYEEEE. CDR3: CASSLGSGAVYGYTF. In DNA, the CDR3 is TGTGCCAGCAGCTTGGGTTCAGGTGCCGTCTATGGCTACACCTTC.

The V and J genes are TRBV6-2 or TRBV6-3 and TRBJ2-1; TRBD2 matches 11 bases. CDR3 size: 17 residues. V lost 2 bases to trimming and J lost 8 bases; unmatched junction nucleotides: 11. CDR1 and CDR2 (germline): MNHEY, SVGEGT. CDR3 sequence: CASSYATSGTGKDEQFF. The CDR3 nucleotides read TGTGCCAGCAGTTACGCGACTAGCGGGACGGGTAAGGATGAGCAGTTCTTC.

The V gene is TRBV12-2, the J gene TRBJ1-2; the table's D gene call, TRBD1, was not cross checked with the DNA. TRBV12-2 corresponds to a pseudogene. This CDR3 is 18 amino acids long. The CDR3 DNA follows: TGTGCAAGTCGCTTAGCGAGACGAGGGGGAGTCAACTTCTATGGCTACACCTTC. Translation: CASRLARRGGVNFYGYTF.

The chain is built from TRBV29-1 and TRBJ1-4; tentative D call: TRBD1 (5 bases). V was clipped by 7 bases and J by 8 bases, with 23 bases between them. This CDR3 comprises 15 residues. Germline-derived CDR1 and CDR2 are SQVTM and ANQGSEA. The DNA for the CDR3 is TGCAGCGGTGCGGGAGGGGCAGGGACGGAAGAAAAACTGTTTTTT. Its protein product is CSGAGGAGTEEKLFF.